This T cell receptor beta chain was captured in a study of blood T cell repertoires in COVID-19. The CDR3 covers 14 residues. After removal of 8 bases from V and 2 bases from J, the junction contained 8 bases not matched to a gene. Per the germline V gene, CDR1 is GTSNPN and CDR2 is SVGIG (reference sequence). Sequenced by immunoSEQ multiplex PCR; TCRdb stores in-frame clones only, minus some. The sample holds 300,000 or so clones, around four fifths seen once. The chain is built from TRBV30 and TRBJ2-2, with 7 bases identical to TRBD1. The TCR originated in a woman aged 45 to 65 with acute or convalescent COVID-19. The sample comprised peripheral blood. The CDR3 reads CARSGTENTGELFF. The CDR3 DNA sequence: TGTGCCCGATCCGGGACAGAAAACACCGGGGAGCTGTTTTTT.